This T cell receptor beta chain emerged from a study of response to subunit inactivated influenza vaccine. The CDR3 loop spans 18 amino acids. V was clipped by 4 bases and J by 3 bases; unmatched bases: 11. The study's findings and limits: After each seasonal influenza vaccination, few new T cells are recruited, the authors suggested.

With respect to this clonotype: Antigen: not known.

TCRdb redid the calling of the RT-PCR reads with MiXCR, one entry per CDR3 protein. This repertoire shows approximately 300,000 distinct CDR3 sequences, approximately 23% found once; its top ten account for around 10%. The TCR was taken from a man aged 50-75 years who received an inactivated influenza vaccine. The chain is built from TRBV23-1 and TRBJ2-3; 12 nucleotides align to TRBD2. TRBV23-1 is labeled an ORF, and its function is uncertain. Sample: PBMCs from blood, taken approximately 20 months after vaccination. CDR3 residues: CASSRDETSGSPTDTQYF. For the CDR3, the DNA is TGCGCCAGCAGTCGAGATGAGACTAGCGGGAGCCCAACAGATACGCAGTATTTT.